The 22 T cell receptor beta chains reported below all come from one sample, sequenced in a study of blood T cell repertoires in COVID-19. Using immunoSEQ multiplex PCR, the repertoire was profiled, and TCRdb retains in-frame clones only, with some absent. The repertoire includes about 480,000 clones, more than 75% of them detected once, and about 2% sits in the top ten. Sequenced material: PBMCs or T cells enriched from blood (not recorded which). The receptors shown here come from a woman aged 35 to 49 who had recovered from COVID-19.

CDR3 in amino acids: CASAAGVTNYGYTF. The CDR3 coding sequence is TGTGCCAGCGCAGCGGGAGTAACGAACTATGGCTACACCTTC. The V call is TRBV25-1, the J call TRBJ1-2; D remains ambiguous. The CDR3 has 14 residues. Germline V gives CDR1 MGHDK, CDR2 SYGVNS. The V end lost 8 bases, the J end lost 2 bases, and 15 bases lay between the germline ends.

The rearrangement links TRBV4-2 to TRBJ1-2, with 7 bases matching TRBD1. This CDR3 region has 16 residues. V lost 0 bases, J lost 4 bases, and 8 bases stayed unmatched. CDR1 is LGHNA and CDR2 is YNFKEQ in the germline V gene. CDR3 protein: CASSQDLSGGGYGYTF. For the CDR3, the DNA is TGTGCCAGCAGCCAAGATCTGTCAGGGGGTGGCTATGGCTACACCTTC.

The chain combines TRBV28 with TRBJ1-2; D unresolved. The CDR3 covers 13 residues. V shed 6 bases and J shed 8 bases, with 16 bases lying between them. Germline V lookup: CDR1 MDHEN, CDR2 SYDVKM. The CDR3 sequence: CASSLSGVEGYTF. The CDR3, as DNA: TGTGCCAGCAGCCTCTCCGGTGTCGAAGGCTACACCTTC.

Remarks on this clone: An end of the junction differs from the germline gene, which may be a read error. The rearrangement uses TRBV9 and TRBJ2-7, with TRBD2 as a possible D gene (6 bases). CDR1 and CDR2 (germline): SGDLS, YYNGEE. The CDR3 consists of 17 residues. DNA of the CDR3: TGCCCAGACGGAGGGATCCCTCCCCTAGCTATGAGCTACGAGCAGTACTTC. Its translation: CPDGGIPPLAMSYEQYF.

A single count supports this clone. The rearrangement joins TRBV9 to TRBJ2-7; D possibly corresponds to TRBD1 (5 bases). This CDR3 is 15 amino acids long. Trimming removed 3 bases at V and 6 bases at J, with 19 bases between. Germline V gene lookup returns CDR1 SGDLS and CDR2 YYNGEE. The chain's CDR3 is CASSAGQGRGGEQYF. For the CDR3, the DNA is TGTGCCAGCAGCGCAGGGCAGGGTAGGGGTGGCGAGCAGTACTTC.

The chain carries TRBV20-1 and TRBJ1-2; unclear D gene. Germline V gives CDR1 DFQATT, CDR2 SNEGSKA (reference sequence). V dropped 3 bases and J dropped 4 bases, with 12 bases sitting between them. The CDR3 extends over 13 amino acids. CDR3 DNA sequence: TGCAGTGCTAGTGGAACAAACAGCTATGGCTACACCTTC. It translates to CSASGTNSYGYTF.

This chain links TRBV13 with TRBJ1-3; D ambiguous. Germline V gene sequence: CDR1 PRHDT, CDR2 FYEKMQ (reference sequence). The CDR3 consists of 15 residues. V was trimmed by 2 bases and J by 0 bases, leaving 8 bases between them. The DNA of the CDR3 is TGTGCCAGCAGCTTAACGGGGAGCTCTGGAAACACCATATATTTT. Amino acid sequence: CASSLTGSSGNTIYF.

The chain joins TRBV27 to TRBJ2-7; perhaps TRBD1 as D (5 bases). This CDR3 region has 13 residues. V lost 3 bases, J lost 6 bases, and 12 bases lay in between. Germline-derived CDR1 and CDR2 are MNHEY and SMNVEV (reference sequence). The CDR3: CASSFLGEREQYF. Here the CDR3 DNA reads TGTGCCAGCAGTTTTCTAGGGGAACGCGAGCAGTACTTC.

The CDR3 loop is CASSYSSSEQFF. The CDR3 DNA reads TGTGCCAGCAGTTACTCATCCAGTGAGCAGTTCTTC. The rearrangement links TRBV6-6 to TRBJ2-1, with D uncertain. Germline CDR1 is MNHNY and CDR2 is SVGAGI (reference sequence). Trimming cost V 0 bases and J 9 bases, with 6 bases left between them. The CDR3 sequence is 12 residues long.

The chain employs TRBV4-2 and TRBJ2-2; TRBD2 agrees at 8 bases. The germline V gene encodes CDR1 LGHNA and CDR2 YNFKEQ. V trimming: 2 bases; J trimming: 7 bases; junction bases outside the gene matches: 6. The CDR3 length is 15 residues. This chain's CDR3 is CASSQSGREIGELFF. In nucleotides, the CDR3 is TGTGCCAGCAGCCAAAGCGGGAGAGAAATCGGGGAGCTGTTTTTT.

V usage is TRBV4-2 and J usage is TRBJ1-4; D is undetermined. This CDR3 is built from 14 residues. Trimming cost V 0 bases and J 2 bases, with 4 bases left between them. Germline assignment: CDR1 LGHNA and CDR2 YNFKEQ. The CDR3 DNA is TGTGCCAGCAGCCAAGACCAGACTAATGAAAAACTGTTTTTT. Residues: CASSQDQTNEKLFF.

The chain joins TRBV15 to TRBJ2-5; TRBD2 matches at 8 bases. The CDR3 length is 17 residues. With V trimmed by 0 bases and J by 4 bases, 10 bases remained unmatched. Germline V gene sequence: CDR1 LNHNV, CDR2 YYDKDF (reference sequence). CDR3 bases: TGTGCCACCAGCAGAGATGGGACTAGAGGGGTTGGAGAGACCCAGTACTTC. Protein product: CATSRDGTRGVGETQYF.

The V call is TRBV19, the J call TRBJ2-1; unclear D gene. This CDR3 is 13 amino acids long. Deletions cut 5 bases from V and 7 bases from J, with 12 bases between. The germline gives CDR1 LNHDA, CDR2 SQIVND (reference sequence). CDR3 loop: CASSPLSLNEQFF. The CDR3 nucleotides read TGTGCCAGTAGTCCACTCTCCCTAAATGAGCAGTTCTTC.

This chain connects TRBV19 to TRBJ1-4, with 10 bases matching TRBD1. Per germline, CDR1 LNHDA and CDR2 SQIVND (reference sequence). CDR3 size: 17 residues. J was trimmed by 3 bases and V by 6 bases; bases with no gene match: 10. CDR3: CASRIRDRGYPNEKLFF. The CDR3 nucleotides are TGTGCCAGTAGGATAAGGGACAGGGGATATCCTAATGAAAAACTGTTTTTT.

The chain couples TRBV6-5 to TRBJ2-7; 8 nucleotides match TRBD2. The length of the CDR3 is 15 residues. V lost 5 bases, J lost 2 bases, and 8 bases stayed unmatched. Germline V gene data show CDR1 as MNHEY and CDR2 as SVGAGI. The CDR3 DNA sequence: TGTGCCAGCAGTCGCAGACGGGAGGGAACCTACGAGCAGTACTTC. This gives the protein CASSRRREGTYEQYF.

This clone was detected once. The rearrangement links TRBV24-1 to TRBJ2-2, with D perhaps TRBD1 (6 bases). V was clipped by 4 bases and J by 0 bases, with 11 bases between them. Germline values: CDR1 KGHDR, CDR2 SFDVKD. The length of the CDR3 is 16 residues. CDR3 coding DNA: TGTGCCACCAGTGACCCGGGACATTCGAACACCGGGGAGCTGTTTTTT. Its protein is CATSDPGHSNTGELFF.

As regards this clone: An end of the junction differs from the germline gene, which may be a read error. Written as DNA, the CDR3 is TGTGCTAGCAGCTCCGTCCGGGGAAATGAGCAGTTCTTC. It yields the protein CASSSVRGNEQFF. The V call is TRBV7-7, the J call TRBJ2-1; the D gene is possibly TRBD2 (5 bases). This CDR3 spans 13 amino acids. From germline, CDR1 is SSHAT and CDR2 FNYEAQ (reference sequence).

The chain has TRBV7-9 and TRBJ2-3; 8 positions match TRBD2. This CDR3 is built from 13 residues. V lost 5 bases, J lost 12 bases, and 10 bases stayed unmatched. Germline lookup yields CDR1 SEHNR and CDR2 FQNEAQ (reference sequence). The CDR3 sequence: CASSTGRREEQYF. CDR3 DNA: TGTGCCAGCAGCACAGGGCGGCGGGAGGAACAGTATTTT.

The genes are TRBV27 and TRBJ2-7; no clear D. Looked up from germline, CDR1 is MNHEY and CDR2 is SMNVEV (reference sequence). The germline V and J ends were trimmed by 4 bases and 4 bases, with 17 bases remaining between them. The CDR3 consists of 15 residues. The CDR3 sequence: CASSSNPLLHYEQYF. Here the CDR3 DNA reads TGTGCCAGCAGTTCCAACCCACTCCTCCATTACGAGCAGTACTTC.

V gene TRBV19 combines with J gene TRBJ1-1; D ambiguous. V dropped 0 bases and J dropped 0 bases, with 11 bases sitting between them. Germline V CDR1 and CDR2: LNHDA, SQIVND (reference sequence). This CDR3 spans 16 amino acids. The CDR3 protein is CASSIDFGRVNTEAFF. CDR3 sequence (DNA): TGTGCCAGTAGTATAGATTTTGGGCGGGTGAACACTGAAGCTTTCTTT. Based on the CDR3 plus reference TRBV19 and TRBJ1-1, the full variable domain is DGGITQSPKYLFRKEGQNVTLSCEQNLNHDAMYWYRQDPGQGLRLIYYSQIVNDFQKGDIAEGYSVSREKKESFPLTVTSAQKNPTAFYLCASSIDFGRVNTEAFFGQGTRLTVV.

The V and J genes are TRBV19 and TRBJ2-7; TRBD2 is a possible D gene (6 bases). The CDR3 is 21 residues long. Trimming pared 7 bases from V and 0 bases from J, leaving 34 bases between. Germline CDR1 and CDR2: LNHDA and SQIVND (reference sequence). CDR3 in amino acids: CASMPRDGNRREPTFSYEQYF. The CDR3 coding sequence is TGTGCCAGTATGCCCCGGGACGGCAATCGGCGGGAACCAACTTTCTCCTACGAGCAGTACTTC.

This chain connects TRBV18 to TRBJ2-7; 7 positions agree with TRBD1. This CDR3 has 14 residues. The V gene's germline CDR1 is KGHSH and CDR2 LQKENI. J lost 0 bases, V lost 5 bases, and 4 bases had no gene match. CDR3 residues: CASSKGQSSYEQYF. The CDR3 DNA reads TGTGCCAGCTCAAAGGGACAGAGCTCCTACGAGCAGTACTTC.